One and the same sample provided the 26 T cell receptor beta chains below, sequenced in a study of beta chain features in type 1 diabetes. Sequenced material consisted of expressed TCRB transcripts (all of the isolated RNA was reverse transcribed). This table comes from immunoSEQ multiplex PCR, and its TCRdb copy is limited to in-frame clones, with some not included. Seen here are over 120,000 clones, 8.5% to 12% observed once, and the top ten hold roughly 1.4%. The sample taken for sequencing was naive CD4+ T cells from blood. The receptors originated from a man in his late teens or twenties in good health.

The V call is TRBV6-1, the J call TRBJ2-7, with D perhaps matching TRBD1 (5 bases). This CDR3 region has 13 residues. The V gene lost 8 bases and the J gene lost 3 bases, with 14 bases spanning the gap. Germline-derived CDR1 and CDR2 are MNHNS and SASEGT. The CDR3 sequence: CASGIPGLYEQYF. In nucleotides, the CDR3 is TGTGCCAGCGGTATCCCAGGGCTCTACGAGCAGTACTTC.

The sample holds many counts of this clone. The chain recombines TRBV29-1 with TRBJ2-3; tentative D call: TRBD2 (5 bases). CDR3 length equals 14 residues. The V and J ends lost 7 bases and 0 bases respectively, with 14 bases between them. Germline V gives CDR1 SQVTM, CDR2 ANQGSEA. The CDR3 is CSARSGSSTDTQYF. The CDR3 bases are TGCAGCGCCCGTTCGGGGTCTAGCACAGATACGCAGTATTTT.

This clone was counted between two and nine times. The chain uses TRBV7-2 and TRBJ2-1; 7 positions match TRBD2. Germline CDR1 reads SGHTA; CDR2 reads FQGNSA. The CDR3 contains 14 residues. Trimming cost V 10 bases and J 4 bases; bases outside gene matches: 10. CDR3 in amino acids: CANGGGPSYNEQFF. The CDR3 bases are TGTGCCAATGGGGGGGGTCCGTCTTACAATGAGCAGTTCTTC. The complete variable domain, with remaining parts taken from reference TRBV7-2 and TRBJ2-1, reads GAGVSQSPSNKVTEKGKDVELRCDPISGHTALYWYRQSLGQGLEFLIYFQGNSAPDKSGLPSDRFSAERTGGSVSTLTIQRTQQEDSAVYLCANGGGPSYNEQFFGPGTRLTVL.

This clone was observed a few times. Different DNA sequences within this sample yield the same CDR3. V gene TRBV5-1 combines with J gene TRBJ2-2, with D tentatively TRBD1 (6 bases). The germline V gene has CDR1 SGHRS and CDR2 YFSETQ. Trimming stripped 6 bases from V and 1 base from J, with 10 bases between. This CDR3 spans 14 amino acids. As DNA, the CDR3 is TGCGCCAGCAACCCGGGACAGAACACCGGGGAGCTGTTTTTT. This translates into CASNPGQNTGELFF.

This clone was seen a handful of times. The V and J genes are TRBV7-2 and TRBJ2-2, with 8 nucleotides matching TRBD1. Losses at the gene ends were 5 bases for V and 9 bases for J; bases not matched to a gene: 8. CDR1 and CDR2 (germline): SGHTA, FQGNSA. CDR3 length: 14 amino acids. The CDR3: CASSPRQGAWELFF. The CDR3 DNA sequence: TGTGCCAGCAGCCCCCGTCAGGGGGCTTGGGAGCTGTTTTTT.

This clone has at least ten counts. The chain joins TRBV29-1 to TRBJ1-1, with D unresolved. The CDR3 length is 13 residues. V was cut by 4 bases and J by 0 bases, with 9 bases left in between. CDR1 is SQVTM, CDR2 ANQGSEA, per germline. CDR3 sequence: CSVVGSLNTEAFF. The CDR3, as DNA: TGCAGCGTTGTTGGCAGTTTGAACACTGAAGCTTTCTTT.

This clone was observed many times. The CDR3 bases are TGCAGCTCCCTAGGACTAGCGGGGTTCGGGGAGCAGTTCTTC. As protein: CSSLGLAGFGEQFF. V and J are TRBV29-1 and TRBJ2-1, with 12 positions matching TRBD2. Germline loops: CDR1 SQVTM, CDR2 ANQGSEA. V was pared by 8 bases and J by 10 bases, with 12 bases of the junction left unmatched. CDR3 size: 14 residues.

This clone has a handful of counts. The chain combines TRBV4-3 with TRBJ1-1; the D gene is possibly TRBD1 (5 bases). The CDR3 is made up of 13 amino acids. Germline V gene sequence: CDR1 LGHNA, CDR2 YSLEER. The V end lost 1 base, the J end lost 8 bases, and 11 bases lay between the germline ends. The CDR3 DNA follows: TGCGCCAGCAGCCAAGCGGGGGGAGCAGAAGCTTTCTTT. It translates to CASSQAGGAEAFF.

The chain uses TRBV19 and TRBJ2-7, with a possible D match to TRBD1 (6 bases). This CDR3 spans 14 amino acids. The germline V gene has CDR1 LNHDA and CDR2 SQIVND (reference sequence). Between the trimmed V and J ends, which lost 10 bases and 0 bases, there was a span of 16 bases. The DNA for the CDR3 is TGTGCCACCACTGGGGACACCCGCTCCTACGAGCAGTACTTC. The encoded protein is CATTGDTRSYEQYF.

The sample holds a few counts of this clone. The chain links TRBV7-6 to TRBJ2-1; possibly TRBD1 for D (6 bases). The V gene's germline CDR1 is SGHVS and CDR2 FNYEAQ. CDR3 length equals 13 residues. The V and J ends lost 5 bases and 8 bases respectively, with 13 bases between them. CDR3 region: CASSTGHLDEQFF. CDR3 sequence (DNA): TGTGCCAGCAGCACGGGACATTTGGATGAGCAGTTCTTC.

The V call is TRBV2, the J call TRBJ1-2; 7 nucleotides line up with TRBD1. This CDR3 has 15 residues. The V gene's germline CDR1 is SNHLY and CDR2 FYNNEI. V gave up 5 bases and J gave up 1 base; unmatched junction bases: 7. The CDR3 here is CASSYGQAINYGYTF. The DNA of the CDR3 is TGTGCCAGCAGTTATGGACAGGCGATTAACTATGGCTACACCTTC.

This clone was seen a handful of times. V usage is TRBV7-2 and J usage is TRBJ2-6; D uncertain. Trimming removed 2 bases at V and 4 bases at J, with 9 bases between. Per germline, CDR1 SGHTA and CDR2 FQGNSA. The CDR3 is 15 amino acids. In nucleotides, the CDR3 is TGTGCCAGCAGCTTAATGCTACCGGGGGCCAACGTCCTGACTTTC. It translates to CASSLMLPGANVLTF.

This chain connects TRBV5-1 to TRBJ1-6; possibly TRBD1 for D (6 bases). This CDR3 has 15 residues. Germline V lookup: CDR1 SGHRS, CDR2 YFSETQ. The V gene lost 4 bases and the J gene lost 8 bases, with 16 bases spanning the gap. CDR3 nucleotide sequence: TGCGCCAGCAGCGCCACCACAGGGAGGGATTCACCCCTCCACTTT. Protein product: CASSATTGRDSPLHF.

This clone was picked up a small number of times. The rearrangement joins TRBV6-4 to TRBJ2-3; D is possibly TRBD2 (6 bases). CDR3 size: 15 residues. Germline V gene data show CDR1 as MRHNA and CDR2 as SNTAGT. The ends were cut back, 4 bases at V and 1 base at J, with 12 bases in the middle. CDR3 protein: CASSATWGGTDTQYF. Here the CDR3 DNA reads TGTGCCAGCAGTGCCACTTGGGGGGGCACAGATACGCAGTATTTT.

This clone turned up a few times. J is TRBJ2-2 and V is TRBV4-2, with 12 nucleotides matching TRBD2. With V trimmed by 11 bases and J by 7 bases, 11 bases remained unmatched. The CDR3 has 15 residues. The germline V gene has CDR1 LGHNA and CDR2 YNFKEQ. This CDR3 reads CASLPSGGAVGELFF. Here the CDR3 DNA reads TGTGCCTCCCTCCCTAGCGGGGGGGCCGTCGGGGAGCTGTTTTTT.

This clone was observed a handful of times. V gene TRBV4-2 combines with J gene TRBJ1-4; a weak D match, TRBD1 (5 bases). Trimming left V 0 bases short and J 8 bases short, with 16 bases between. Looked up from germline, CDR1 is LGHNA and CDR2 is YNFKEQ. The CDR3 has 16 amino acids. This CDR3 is CASSQEGVRLREKLFF. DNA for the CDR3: TGTGCCAGCAGCCAAGAAGGGGTACGGTTGAGAGAAAAACTGTTTTTT.

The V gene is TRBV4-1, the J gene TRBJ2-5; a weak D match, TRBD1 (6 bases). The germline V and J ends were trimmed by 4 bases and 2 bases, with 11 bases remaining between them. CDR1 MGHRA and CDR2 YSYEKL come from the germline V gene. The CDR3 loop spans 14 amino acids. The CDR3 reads CASSRTGLQETQYF. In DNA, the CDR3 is TGCGCCAGCAGCCGAACAGGGTTACAAGAGACCCAGTACTTC.

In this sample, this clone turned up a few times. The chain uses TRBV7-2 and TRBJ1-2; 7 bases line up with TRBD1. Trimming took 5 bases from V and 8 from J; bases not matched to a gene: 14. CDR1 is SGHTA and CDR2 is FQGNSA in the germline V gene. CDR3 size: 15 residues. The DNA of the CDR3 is TGTGCCAGCAGCCCCCAGTCCGACAGGGAATCCGGCTACACCTTC. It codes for CASSPQSDRESGYTF.

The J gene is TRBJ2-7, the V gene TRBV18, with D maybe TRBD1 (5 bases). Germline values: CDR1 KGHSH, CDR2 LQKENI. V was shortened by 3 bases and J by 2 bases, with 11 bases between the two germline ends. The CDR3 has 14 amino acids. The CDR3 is CASSPDQGPYEQYF. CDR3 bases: TGTGCCAGCTCACCCGATCAGGGCCCCTACGAGCAGTACTTC.

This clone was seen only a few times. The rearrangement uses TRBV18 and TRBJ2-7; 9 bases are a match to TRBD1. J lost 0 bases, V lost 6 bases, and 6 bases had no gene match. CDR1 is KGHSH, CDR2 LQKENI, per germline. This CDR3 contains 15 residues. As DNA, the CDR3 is TGTGCCAGCTCTCCAGGGACAGGGAGCTCCTACGAGCAGTACTTC. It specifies CASSPGTGSSYEQYF.

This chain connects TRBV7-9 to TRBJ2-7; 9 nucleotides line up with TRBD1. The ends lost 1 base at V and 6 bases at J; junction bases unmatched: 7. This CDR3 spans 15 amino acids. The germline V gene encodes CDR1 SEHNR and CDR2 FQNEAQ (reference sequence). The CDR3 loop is CASSLVPGQGTEQYF. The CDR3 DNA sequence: TGTGCCAGCAGCTTAGTCCCGGGACAGGGAACCGAGCAGTACTTC.

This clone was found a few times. DNA of the CDR3: TGCGCCAGCAGCACGGATCTAGCGGGGCCGTACAATGAGCAGTTCTTC. This encodes CASSTDLAGPYNEQFF. The chain carries TRBV5-1 and TRBJ2-1; 9 bases match TRBD2. Looked up from germline, CDR1 is SGHRS and CDR2 is YFSETQ. Trimming at V came to 4 bases and at J to 4 bases, leaving 9 bases not matched to a gene. The CDR3 has 16 amino acids.

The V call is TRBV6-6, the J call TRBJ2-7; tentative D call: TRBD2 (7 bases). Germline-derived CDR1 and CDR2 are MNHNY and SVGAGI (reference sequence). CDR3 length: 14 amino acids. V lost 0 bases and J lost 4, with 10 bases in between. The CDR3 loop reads CASSYSRGGYEQYF. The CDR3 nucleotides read TGTGCCAGCAGTTACTCGAGGGGGGGATACGAGCAGTACTTC.

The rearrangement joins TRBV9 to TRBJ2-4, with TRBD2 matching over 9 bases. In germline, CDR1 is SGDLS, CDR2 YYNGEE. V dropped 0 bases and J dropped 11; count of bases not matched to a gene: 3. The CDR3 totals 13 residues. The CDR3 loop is CASSVEAGGVQYF. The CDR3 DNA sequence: TGTGCCAGCAGCGTAGAGGCGGGGGGGGTTCAGTACTTC.

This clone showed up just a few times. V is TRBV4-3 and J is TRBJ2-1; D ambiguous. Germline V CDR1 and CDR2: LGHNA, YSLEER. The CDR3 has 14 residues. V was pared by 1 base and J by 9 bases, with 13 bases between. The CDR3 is CASSQGLSRGEQFF. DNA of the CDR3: TGCGCCAGCAGCCAAGGTCTCAGTCGCGGTGAGCAGTTCTTC.

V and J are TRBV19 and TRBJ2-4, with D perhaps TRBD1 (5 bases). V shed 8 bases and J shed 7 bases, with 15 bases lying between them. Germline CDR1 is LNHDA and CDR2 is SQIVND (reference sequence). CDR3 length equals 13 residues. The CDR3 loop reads CASSPSGLNIQYF. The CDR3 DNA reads TGTGCCAGTTCTCCGTCAGGGCTGAACATTCAGTACTTC.